The TCR beta chain described here comes from a study of blood T cells in healthy people across ages. This clonotype was observed a few times. Antigen: not known. Study-wide results and limits: Higher diversity and more naive CD4+ cells were features of long-lived donors, compared to aged donors. Donor CMV status, an unknown factor, possibly confounded changes in expanded clonotypes.

Total RNA amounts of at least 6 micrograms were extracted per sample. V was pared by 0 bases and J by 6 bases, with 13 bases between. The CDR3 runs to 15 residues. Germline V gene lookup returns CDR1 SEHNR and CDR2 FQNEAQ (reference sequence). A second PCR of about 7 to 12 cycles used a sample-barcoded 5' primer and a J-beta primer mix. Tags on each cDNA molecule came from a template-switch adaptor with 12 random nucleotides. One entry per CDR3 protein, called by TCRdb with MiXCR from the 5' RACE reads. This sample has some 1,800,000 distinct CDR3 sequences, with about two fifths found just once. The sequence was obtained from a human donor in good health. The rearrangement links TRBV7-9 to TRBJ2-3; possibly TRBD1 for D (6 bases). The sample comprised blood. CDR3 protein: CASSLAGALVDTQYF. The CDR3 DNA sequence: TGTGCCAGCAGCTTAGCGGGGGCCCTCGTGGATACGCAGTATTTT. The whole variable domain, filled in from reference TRBV7-9 and TRBJ2-3, reads DTGVSQNPRHKITKRGQNVTFRCDPISEHNRLYWYRQTLGQGPEFLTYFQNEAQLEKSRLLSDRFSAERPKGSFSTLEIQRTEQGDSAMYLCASSLAGALVDTQYFGPGTRLTVL.